This entry features one T cell receptor beta chain sequence. Its antigen remains unknown. CDR3 length equals 13 residues. Per germline, CDR1 SQVTM and CDR2 ANQGSEA. V dropped 2 bases and J dropped 4 bases, with 9 bases sitting between them. TCRbeta library construction was performed incorporating unique molecular identifiers. TCRdb itself ran the PCR reads through MiXCR, one entry per CDR3 protein. The table includes 300,000 to 400,000 distinct CDR3 sequences, 15% to 20% detected once. This entry comes from a study of T-cell reconstitution after alpha-beta-depleted transplantation in children. Whole-study findings and limits: Several hundred expanded graft clones reportedly gave rise to the alpha-beta T cells present about two months after transplant.

The sequenced sample was PBMCs, mostly from graft donor cells, obtained 360 days after TCRalphabeta/CD19-depleted stem cell transplant. The V and J genes are TRBV29-1 and TRBJ2-1, with D hard to call. The TCR originated in a male patient aged 2-9 years who had a stem cell transplant for acute lymphoblastic leukemia, so the T cells may come from the graft donor. CDR3 residues: CSVERPHYNEQFF. The CDR3 region has the DNA TGCAGCGTTGAAAGGCCGCATTACAATGAGCAGTTCTTC.